This is a list of T cell receptor beta chains from one sample in a study of blood T cells in healthy people across ages. TCRdb redid the calling of the 5' RACE reads with MiXCR, one entry per CDR3 protein. The repertoire consists of 1.8 million or so distinct CDR3 sequences, with roughly two fifths occurring once and the leading ten covering 20% to 25%. Input material: blood. The origin of the receptors is a human donor in good health. Both conserved end residues are part of each CDR3. D genes are given only for firm matches. Clone size, where shown, is once, few, many, or a class for clones that have expanded.

j_gene	v_gene	d_gene	abundance	CDR3nt	CDR3aa
TRBJ2-7	TRBV3-1	TRBD2	once	TGTGCCAGCAGCCAAGGGGGACTAGCGGGGGCCTACGAGCAGTACTTC	CASSQGGLAGAYEQYF
TRBJ2-5	TRBV4-1	NA	many	TGCGCCAGCAGCCAACCCCAAGAGACCCAGTACTTC	CASSQPQETQYF
TRBJ2-3	TRBV5-1	NA	many	TGCGCCAGCAGCCGACAAGGGGGCACAGATACGCAGTATTTT	CASSRQGGTDTQYF
TRBJ1-2	TRBV5-1	NA	NA	TGCGCCAGCAGCGTGACAGCCCGCTATGGCTACACCTTC	CASSVTARYGYTF
TRBJ1-4	TRBV29-1	TRBD1	NA	TGCAGCGTCGAGGGGACAGGCCTAGGAAAACTGTTTTTT	CSVEGTGLGKLFF
TRBJ2-1	TRBV7-3	TRBD2	NA	TGTGCCAGCAGCCTCTCCGGGACTAGCGAACTCCCCTCCTACAATGAGCAGTTCTTC	CASSLSGTSELPSYNEQFF
TRBJ1-6	TRBV28	NA	few	TGTGCCAGCAGTTTGTCCGGGACCAATTCACCCCTCCACTTT	CASSLSGTNSPLHF
TRBJ2-1	TRBV4-3	NA	few	TGCGCCAGCAGCCAAGACGTAGGGCTAGCCCTTTACAATGAGCAGTTCTTC	CASSQDVGLALYNEQFF
TRBJ1-6	TRBV7-2	TRBD1	NA	TGTGCCAGCAGTATTGACAGGGGGACAATATCTCAGCGGAATTCACCCCTCCACTTT	CASSIDRGTISQRNSPLHF
TRBJ2-7	TRBV29-1	NA	few	TGCAGCGTTGAATACGGGACCATTTCCTACGAGCAGTACTTC	CSVEYGTISYEQYF
TRBJ2-1	TRBV28	NA	few	TGTGCCAGCAGCCGGGTGGGGACGGAGTCCTACAATGAGCAGTTCTTC	CASSRVGTESYNEQFF
TRBJ2-1	TRBV12-3/TRBV12-4	NA	NA	TGTGCCAGCGGAGAAATGGGCTCCTACAATGAGCAGTTCTTC	CASGEMGSYNEQFF
TRBJ2-3	TRBV12-3/TRBV12-4	NA	NA	TGTGCCAGCAGTTGGTACAGCGCAGATGCGGAATATTTC	CASSWYSADAEYF
TRBJ1-2	TRBV5-8	NA	once	TGTGCCAGCAGCTTGAGACAGCTATATGGCTACACCTTC	CASSLRQLYGYTF
TRBJ2-3	TRBV7-2	NA	few	TGTGCCAGCACTCTAAATGCTCCTCGCACAGATACGCAGTATTTT	CASTLNAPRTDTQYF
TRBJ2-1	TRBV28	NA	NA	TGTGCCAGCAGCCCCCTAATAGCGGTATCCTACAATGAGCAGTTCTTC	CASSPLIAVSYNEQFF
TRBJ2-7	TRBV20-1	NA	NA	TGCAGTGGGATTCCGGGGGTAGGCCCCTACGAGCAGTACTTC	CSGIPGVGPYEQYF
TRBJ2-1	TRBV6-5	NA	NA	TGTGCCAGCAGTTCTTATGACAGTCGAGAGACCCAGTTCTTC	CASSSYDSRETQFF
TRBJ2-7	TRBV18	NA	NA	TGTGCCAGCTCACTTATTCCAACGGGGCCGACCTACGAGCAGTACTTC	CASSLIPTGPTYEQYF
TRBJ2-1	TRBV4-1	NA	NA	TGCGCCAGCAGCCTGGGACCGGGACTCTCGCAAAATGAGCAGTTCTTC	CASSLGPGLSQNEQFF
TRBJ2-7	TRBV5-1	TRBD1	NA	TGCGCCAGCAAGTGGACAGGGGGCGAGGACGAGCAGTACTTC	CASKWTGGEDEQYF
TRBJ2-3	TRBV5-1	TRBD1	NA	TGCGCCAGCAGCTCCCCTTTGGGACAGCGAAGCACAGATACGCAGTATTTT	CASSSPLGQRSTDTQYF
TRBJ1-1	TRBV10-3	NA	NA	TGTGCCATCAGTGAGTGGGGAGGGATGAACACTGAAGCTTTCTTT	CAISEWGGMNTEAFF
TRBJ2-4	TRBV5-1	NA	NA	TGCGCCAGCAGCTTGGATCCGGGAGCCAAAAACATTCAGTACTTC	CASSLDPGAKNIQYF
TRBJ1-2	TRBV6-2/TRBV6-3	NA	NA	TGTGCCAGCAGTCCAATCGGGGAAACAGACGGCTACACCTTC	CASSPIGETDGYTF
TRBJ1-1	TRBV6-5	TRBD1	NA	TGTGCCAGCAGTCGGACAGGGTCTGTTGAAAGAGCTTTCTTT	CASSRTGSVERAFF
TRBJ2-7	TRBV5-1	NA	NA	TGCGCCAGCAGCGAAAGAGCCGGGACTGGCTACAATGAGCAGTACTTC	CASSERAGTGYNEQYF
TRBJ2-1	TRBV21-1	NA	NA	TGTGCCAGCAGCTTCCTTTTTAGGGGGGACAGAGTGGGGGTCAATGAGCAGTTCTTC	CASSFLFRGDRVGVNEQFF
TRBJ1-1	TRBV20-1	NA	NA	TGCAGTGCTAGGCAACTAGATTTCATGAACACTGAAGCTTTCTTT	CSARQLDFMNTEAFF
TRBJ2-5	TRBV20-1	TRBD2	few	TGCAGTGCTACAGCGGGGGGTCAAGAGACCCAGTACTTC	CSATAGGQETQYF
TRBJ2-5	TRBV6-2/TRBV6-3	NA	few	TGTGCCAGCACCTCAGGAGAGACCCAGTACTTC	CASTSGETQYF
TRBJ2-7	TRBV28	NA	NA	TGTGCCAGCACCCCGGTAGGGAGGACCAACTACGAGCAGTACTTC	CASTPVGRTNYEQYF
TRBJ2-1	TRBV12-3/TRBV12-4	TRBD2	NA	TGTGCCAGCATGGGACTAGCGCAAAATGAGCAGTTCTTC	CASMGLAQNEQFF
TRBJ1-6	TRBV20-1	NA	NA	TGCAGTGCACAGGGAAATTCACCCCTCCACTTT	CSAQGNSPLHF
TRBJ2-7	TRBV11-3	TRBD1	NA	TGTGCCAGCAGCTTACTTCGACAGGGGTCCAACGAGCAGTACTTC	CASSLLRQGSNEQYF
TRBJ1-5	TRBV7-9	NA	once	TGTGCCAGCAGCTTAGGTGCAGGCCCGGGAAATCAGCCCCAGCATTTT	CASSLGAGPGNQPQHF
TRBJ2-2	TRBV12-3/TRBV12-4	NA	NA	TGTGCCAGCAGTTCAAGGGACGCCGGGGAGCTGTTTTTT	CASSSRDAGELFF
TRBJ2-1	TRBV11-1	TRBD2	few	TGTGCCAGCCGAAGGGGGACTAGCAGTGAGCAGTTCTTC	CASRRGTSSEQFF
TRBJ2-7	TRBV6-1	NA	NA	TGTGCCAGCAGTGAACCGGGACGGAAAGGTTCCTACGAGCAGTACTTC	CASSEPGRKGSYEQYF
TRBJ2-7	TRBV25-1	NA	NA	TGTGCCAGCAGTGAATATATTTCCGGGGGTGGCGAGCAGTACTTC	CASSEYISGGGEQYF
TRBJ2-7	TRBV10-3	NA	NA	TGTACCACCAGGGGACACAACTCCTACGAGCAGTACTTC	CTTRGHNSYEQYF
TRBJ1-1	TRBV28	TRBD1	NA	TGTGCCAGCAGTTCCTTAACAGGGGGCTGGACTGAAGCTTTCTTT	CASSSLTGGWTEAFF